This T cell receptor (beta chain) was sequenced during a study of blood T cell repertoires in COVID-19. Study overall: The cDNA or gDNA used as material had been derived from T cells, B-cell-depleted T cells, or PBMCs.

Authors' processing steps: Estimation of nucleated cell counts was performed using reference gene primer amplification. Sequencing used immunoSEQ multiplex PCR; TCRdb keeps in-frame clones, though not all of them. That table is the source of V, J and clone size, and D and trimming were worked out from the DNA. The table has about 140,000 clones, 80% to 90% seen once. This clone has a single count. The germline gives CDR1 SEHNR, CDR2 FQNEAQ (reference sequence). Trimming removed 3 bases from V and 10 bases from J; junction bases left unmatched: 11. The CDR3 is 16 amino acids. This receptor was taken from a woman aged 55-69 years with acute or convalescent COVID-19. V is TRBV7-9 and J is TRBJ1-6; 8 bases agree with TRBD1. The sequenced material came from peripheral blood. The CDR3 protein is CASSLGQALSGSPLHF. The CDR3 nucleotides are TGTGCCAGCAGCTTGGGACAGGCCCTATCGGGGTCACCCCTCCACTTT.